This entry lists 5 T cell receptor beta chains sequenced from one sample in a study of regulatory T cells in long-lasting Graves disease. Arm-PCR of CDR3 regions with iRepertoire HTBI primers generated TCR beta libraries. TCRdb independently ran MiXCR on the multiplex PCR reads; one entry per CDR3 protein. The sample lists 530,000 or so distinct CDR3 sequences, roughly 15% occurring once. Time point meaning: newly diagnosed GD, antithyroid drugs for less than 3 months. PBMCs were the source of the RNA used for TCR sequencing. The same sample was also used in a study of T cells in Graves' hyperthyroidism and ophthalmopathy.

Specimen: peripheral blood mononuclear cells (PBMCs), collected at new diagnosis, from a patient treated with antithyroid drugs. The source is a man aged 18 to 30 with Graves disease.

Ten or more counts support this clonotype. The CDR3 region has the DNA TGTGCCAGCAGTCGTCGGACTAGCGGGATCGCCTACGAGCAGTACTTC. As protein: CASSRRTSGIAYEQYF. The genes are TRBV2 and TRBJ2-7; 12 positions agree with TRBD2. CDR1 is SNHLY, CDR2 FYNNEI, per germline. This CDR3 region has 16 residues. The trim removed 5 bases at V and 2 bases at J, leaving 7 bases unmatched.

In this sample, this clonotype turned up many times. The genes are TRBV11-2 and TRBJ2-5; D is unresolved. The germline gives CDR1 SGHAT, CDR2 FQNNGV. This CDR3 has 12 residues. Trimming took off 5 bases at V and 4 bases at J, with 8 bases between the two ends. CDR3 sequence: CASSPLGETQYF. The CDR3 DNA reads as TGTGCCAGCAGCCCCCTCGGAGAGACCCAGTACTTC.

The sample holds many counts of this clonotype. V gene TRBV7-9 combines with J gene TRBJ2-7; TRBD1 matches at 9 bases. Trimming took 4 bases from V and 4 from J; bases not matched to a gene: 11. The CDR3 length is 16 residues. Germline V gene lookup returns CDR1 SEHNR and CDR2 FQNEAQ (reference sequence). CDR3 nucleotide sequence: TGTGCCAGCAGCTACGGTCCGGGGGGACAGGGATACGAGCAGTACTTC. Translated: CASSYGPGGQGYEQYF.

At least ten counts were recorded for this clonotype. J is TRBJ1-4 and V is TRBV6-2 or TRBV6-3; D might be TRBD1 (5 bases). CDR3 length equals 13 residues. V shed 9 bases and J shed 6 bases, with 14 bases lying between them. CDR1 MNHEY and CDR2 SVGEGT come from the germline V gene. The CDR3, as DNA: TGTGCCAGTAACAGGCCGTCGGATGAAAAACTGTTTTTT. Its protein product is CASNRPSDEKLFF.

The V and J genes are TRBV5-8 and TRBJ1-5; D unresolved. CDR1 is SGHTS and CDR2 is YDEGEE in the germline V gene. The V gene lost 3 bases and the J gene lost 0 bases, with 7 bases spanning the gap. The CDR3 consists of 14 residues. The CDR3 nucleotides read TGTGCCAGCAGCTCACTAAGTAGCAATCAGCCCCAGCATTTT. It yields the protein CASSSLSSNQPQHF.